The sequence of this T cell receptor (beta chain) was determined in a study of neurological immune-mediated disorders. Time point noted: longitudinal time-point 1 (baseline). With 10-nucleotide random UMIs, 5'RACE was used to make the cDNA. The output of every sequencing run, over 190 million TCR-beta sequences, came from 15-18 subjects. Using its own MiXCR run on the 5' RACE reads, TCRdb lists one record per CDR3 protein. This sample has around 69,000 distinct CDR3 sequences; more than 8.5% occur once, and the top ten carry roughly 9%. Germline V lookup: CDR1 MDHEN, CDR2 SYDVKM. The CDR3 loop spans 15 amino acids. On this clonotype itself: One end of the junction varies from germline; a read error may be responsible.

The sequence derives from a young man in good health. The chain has TRBV28 and TRBJ2-1, with D possibly being TRBD1 (6 bases). Sequenced material: PBMCs. The CDR3 nucleotides are TGTGTCAGCAACCCCAGGACAGAGACCTACAATGAGCAGTTCTTC. This translates into CVSNPRTETYNEQFF.